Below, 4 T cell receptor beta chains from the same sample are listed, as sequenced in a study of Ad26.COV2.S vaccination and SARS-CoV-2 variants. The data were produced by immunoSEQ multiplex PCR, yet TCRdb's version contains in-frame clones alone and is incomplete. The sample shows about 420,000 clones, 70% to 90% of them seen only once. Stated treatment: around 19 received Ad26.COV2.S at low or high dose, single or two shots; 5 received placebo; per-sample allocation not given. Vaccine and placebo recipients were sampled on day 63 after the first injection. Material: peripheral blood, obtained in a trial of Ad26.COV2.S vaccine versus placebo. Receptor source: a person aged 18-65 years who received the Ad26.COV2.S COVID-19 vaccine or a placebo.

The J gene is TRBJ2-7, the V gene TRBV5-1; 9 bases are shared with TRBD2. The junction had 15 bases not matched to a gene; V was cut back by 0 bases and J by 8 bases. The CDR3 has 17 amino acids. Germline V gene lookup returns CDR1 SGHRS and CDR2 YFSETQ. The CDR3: CASSLDSLAGFTDQQYF. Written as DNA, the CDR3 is TGCGCCAGCAGCTTGGATTCGCTAGCGGGATTTACGGATCAGCAGTACTTC.

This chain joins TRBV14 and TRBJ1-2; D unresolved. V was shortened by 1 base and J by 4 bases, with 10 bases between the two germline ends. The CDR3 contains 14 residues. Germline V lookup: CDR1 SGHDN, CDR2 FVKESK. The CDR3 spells CASSQGGPVYGYTF. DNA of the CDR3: TGTGCCAGCAGCCAAGGCGGGCCAGTCTATGGCTACACCTTC.

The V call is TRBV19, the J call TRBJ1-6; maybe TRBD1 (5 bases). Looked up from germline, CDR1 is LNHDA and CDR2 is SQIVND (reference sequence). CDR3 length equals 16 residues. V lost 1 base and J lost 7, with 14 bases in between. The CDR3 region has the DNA TGTGCCAGTAGTATAGCATTCAGGGTCGAGAATTCACCCCTCCACTTT. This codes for CASSIAFRVENSPLHF.

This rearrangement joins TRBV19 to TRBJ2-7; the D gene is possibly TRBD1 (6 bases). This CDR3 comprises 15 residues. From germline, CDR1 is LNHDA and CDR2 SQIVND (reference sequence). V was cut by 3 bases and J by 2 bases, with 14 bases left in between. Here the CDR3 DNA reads TGTGCCAGTAGTATGACCCTTAACAGGGCCTACGAGCAGTACTTC. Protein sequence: CASSMTLNRAYEQYF.